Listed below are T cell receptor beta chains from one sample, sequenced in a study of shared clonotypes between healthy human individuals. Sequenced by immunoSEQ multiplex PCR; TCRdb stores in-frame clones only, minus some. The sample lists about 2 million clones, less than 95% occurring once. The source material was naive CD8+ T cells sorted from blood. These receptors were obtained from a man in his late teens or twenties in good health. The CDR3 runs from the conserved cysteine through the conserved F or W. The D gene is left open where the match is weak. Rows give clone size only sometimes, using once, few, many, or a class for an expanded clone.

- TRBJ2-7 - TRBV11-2 CASSLEAVSYEQYF TGTGCCAGCAGCTTAGAGGCAGTCTCCTACGAGCAGTACTTC
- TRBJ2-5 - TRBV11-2 CASSSEVGGGGGETQYF TGTGCCAGCAGCTCGGAAGTGGGCGGAGGGGGCGGAGAGACCCAGTACTTC
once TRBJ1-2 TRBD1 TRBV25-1 CASSRRTGVYGYTF TGTGCCAGCAGTCGCCGGACAGGGGTCTATGGCTACACCTTC
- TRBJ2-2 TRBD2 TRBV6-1 CASSDLAGVVGELFF TGTGCCAGCAGTGATCTAGCGGGAGTTGTCGGGGAGCTGTTTTTT
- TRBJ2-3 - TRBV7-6 CASSPTVDSPISEAQYF TGTGCCAGCAGCCCAACCGTCGACTCCCCCATCTCCGAGGCGCAGTATTTT
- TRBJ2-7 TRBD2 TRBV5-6 CASSYSSGRYEQYF TGTGCCAGCAGCTATTCTAGCGGGAGGTACGAGCAGTACTTC
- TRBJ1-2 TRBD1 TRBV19 CASSTIGTGDDTF TGTGCCAGTAGTACTATTGGGACAGGAGATGACACCTTC
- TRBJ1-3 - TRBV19 CASCAGASGNTIYF TGTGCCAGTTGCGCCGGGGCCTCTGGAAACACCATATATTTT
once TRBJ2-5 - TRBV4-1 CASSQESDPKGETQYF TGCGCCAGCAGCCAAGAAAGCGACCCGAAGGGAGAGACCCAGTACTTC
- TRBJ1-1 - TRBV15 CATSTPTAGTEAFF TGTGCCACCAGCACCCCAACGGCGGGGACTGAAGCTTTCTTT
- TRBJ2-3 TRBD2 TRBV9 CASSASGTSGMDTQYF TGTGCCAGCAGCGCGTCCGGGACTAGCGGAATGGATACGCAGTATTTT
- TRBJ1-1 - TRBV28 CASSFGARDTEAFF TGTGCCAGCAGTTTCGGGGCCAGGGACACTGAAGCTTTCTTT
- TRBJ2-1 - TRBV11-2 CASSYSGATYYNEQFF TGTGCCAGCAGTTACTCCGGGGCAACATACTACAATGAGCAGTTCTTC
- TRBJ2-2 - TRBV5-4 CASTGDGTDNTGELFF TGTGCCAGCACCGGGGACGGGACGGACAACACCGGGGAGCTGTTTTTT
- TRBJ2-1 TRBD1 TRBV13 CASSLGQGYNEQFF TGTGCCAGCAGCCTGGGACAGGGCTACAATGAGCAGTTCTTC
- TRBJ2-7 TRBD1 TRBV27 CASSLQHPRTGTYEQYF TGTGCCAGCAGTTTACAACACCCCCGGACAGGAACATACGAGCAGTACTTC
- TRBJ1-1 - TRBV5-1 CASSFWGSGNTEAFF TGCGCCAGCAGCTTCTGGGGCTCTGGGAACACTGAAGCTTTCTTT
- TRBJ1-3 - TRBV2 CASRTDGSSGNTIYF TGTGCCAGCAGGACCGACGGAAGCTCTGGAAACACCATATATTTT
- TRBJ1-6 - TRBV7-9 CASSSGPGGYNSPLHF TGTGCCAGCAGCTCAGGGCCCGGGGGTTATAATTCACCCCTCCACTTT
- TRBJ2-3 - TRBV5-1 CASRELGAFDTQYF TGCGCCAGCAGGGAATTGGGGGCTTTTGATACGCAGTATTTT
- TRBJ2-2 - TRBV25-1 CASSDHTGELFF TGTGCCAGCAGTGATCACACCGGGGAGCTGTTTTTT
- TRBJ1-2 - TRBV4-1 CASTEQPGGKMDYGYTF TGCGCCAGCACCGAGCAACCCGGGGGTAAGATGGACTATGGCTACACCTTC
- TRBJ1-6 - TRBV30 CAWSEGNNNSPLHF TGTGCCTGGAGTGAGGGTAATAATAATTCACCCCTCCACTTT
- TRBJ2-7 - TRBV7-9 CASSPPLRTVSYEQYF TGTGCCAGCAGCCCCCCTTTGAGGACAGTTTCCTACGAGCAGTACTTC
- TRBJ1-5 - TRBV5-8 CASRARGNQPQHF TGTGCCAGCAGGGCGAGAGGAAATCAGCCCCAGCATTTT
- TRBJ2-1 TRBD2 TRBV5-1 CASSLGSSGVNEQFF TGCGCCAGCAGCTTGGGGTCTAGCGGGGTCAATGAGCAGTTCTTC
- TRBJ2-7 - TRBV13 CASSLGRGYEQYF TGTGCCAGCAGCTTAGGTCGTGGATACGAGCAGTACTTC
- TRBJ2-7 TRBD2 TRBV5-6 CASTWSGGLVSYEQYF TGTGCCAGCACCTGGAGCGGGGGATTGGTATCCTACGAGCAGTACTTC
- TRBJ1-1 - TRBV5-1 CASSYEGGSAEAFF TGCGCCAGCAGCTATGAAGGGGGTTCCGCTGAAGCTTTCTTT
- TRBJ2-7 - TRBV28 CASSFGQTYEQYF TGTGCCAGCAGTTTTGGGCAGACGTACGAGCAGTACTTC
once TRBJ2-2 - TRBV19 CASNRQDNTGELFF TGTGCCAGTAATAGGCAGGACAACACCGGGGAGCTGTTTTTT
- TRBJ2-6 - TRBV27 CASSITGGASGANVLTF TGTGCCAGCAGTATCACAGGGGGGGCCTCTGGGGCCAACGTCCTGACTTTC
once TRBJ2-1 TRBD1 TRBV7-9 CASSLRTGSSYNEQFF TGTGCCAGCAGCTTACGGACAGGAAGCTCCTACAATGAGCAGTTCTTC
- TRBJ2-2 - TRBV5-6 CASSSVGGFTGELFF TGTGCCAGCAGCTCCGTAGGGGGGTTCACCGGGGAGCTGTTTTTT
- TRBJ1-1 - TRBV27 CASSLDSTMNTEAFF TGTGCCAGCAGTTTGGACAGCACTATGAACACTGAAGCTTTCTTT
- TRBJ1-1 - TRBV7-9 CASSPSRGHQSPMNTEAFF TGTGCCAGCAGCCCCTCCCGAGGACATCAGAGTCCCATGAACACTGAAGCTTTCTTT
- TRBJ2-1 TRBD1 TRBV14 CASSNGQGLNEQFF TGTGCCAGCAGCAATGGACAGGGTCTCAATGAGCAGTTCTTC
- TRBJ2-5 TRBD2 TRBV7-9 CASSAGTSADRKKETQYF TGTGCCAGCAGCGCCGGGACTAGCGCAGACCGGAAAAAGGAGACCCAGTACTTC
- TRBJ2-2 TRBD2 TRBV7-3 CASSLSGEGAGELFF TGTGCCAGCAGCTTATCTGGGGAGGGAGCCGGGGAGCTGTTTTTT
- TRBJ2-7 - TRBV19 CASSIGGTYEQYF TGTGCCAGTAGTATCGGCGGTACCTACGAGCAGTACTTC
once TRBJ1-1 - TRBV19 CASSIAERVEAFF TGTGCCAGTAGTATAGCGGAACGGGTTGAAGCTTTCTTT
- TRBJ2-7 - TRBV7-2 CASSLVGGPRDEQYF TGTGCCAGCAGCTTAGTGGGTGGACCGCGGGACGAGCAGTACTTC
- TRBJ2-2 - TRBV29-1 CSVEDSQGITGELFF TGCAGCGTTGAAGATTCGCAGGGAATTACCGGGGAGCTGTTTTTT
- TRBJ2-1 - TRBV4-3 CASSLKTDEQFF TGCGCCAGCAGCCTTAAAACGGATGAGCAGTTCTTC
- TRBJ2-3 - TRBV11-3 CASSLGTTDTQYF TGTGCCAGCAGCTTAGGTACCACAGATACGCAGTATTTT
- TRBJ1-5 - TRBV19 CASSRGQGMYSNQPQHF TGTGCCAGTAGTAGGGGGCAGGGGATGTATAGCAATCAGCCCCAGCATTTT
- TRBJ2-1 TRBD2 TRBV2 CASSERGGPYNEQFF TGTGCCAGCAGTGAACGCGGGGGGCCCTACAATGAGCAGTTCTTC
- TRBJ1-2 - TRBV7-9 CASSLDSYGYTF TGTGCCAGCAGCTTGGACTCCTATGGCTACACCTTC
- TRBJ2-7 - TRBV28 CASSEFPSEAHYEQYF TGTGCCAGCAGTGAGTTTCCGTCAGAAGCTCACTACGAGCAGTACTTC
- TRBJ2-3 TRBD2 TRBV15 CATSRDLGAGGPTDTQYF TGTGCCACCAGCAGAGATCTCGGAGCGGGAGGGCCCACAGATACGCAGTATTTT
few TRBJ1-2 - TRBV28 CASSKGPPQDGYTF TGTGCCAGCAGTAAAGGGCCCCCGCAGGATGGCTACACCTTC
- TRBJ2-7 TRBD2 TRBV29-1 CSVPPSGSSYEQYF TGCAGCGTTCCCCCTAGCGGAAGCTCCTACGAGCAGTACTTC
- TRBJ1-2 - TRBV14 CASSQGQLNYGYTF TGTGCCAGCAGCCAAGGACAGCTTAACTATGGCTACACCTTC
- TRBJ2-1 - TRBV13 CASGSRGDYNEQFF TGTGCCAGCGGGTCCCGAGGTGACTACAATGAGCAGTTCTTC